One sample yielded the 18 T cell receptor beta chains listed below, sequenced in a study of beta chain features in type 1 diabetes. Reverse transcribing all isolated RNA meant expressed TCRB transcripts were sequenced. The repertoire was sequenced with immunoSEQ multiplex PCR; TCRdb's copy has only in-frame clones and lacks some. The sample lists about 270,000 clones; 13% to 15% were seen once. Sample: naive CD4+ T cells from blood. These receptors were taken from a woman in her 40s in good health.

The chain couples TRBV5-1 to TRBJ1-2; D is possibly TRBD1 (6 bases). The germline gives CDR1 SGHRS, CDR2 YFSETQ. The CDR3 consists of 16 residues. V lost 3 bases and J lost 2, with 17 bases in between. This chain's CDR3 is CASSSPVGGANYGYTF. The CDR3 DNA follows: TGCGCCAGCAGCTCTCCAGTGGGGGGGGCGAACTATGGCTACACCTTC.

This clone has only a few counts. The J gene is TRBJ1-4, the V gene TRBV2, with a possible D match to TRBD1 (6 bases). V gave up 7 bases and J gave up 3 bases, with 15 bases separating them. Looked up from germline, CDR1 is SNHLY and CDR2 is FYNNEI. This CDR3 is built from 15 residues. CDR3: CASTVQGMPNEKLFF. In DNA form, the CDR3 reads TGTGCCAGCACCGTACAGGGTATGCCTAATGAAAAACTGTTTTTT.

This clone was observed a handful of times. The chain couples TRBV5-6 to TRBJ2-1; maybe TRBD1 (5 bases). V lost 4 bases and J 5 bases, leaving 13 bases between the germline ends. Germline lookup yields CDR1 SGHDT and CDR2 YYEEEE. The CDR3 runs to 14 residues. DNA for the CDR3: TGTGCCAGCAGCCCCGTAGGCAGGGACAATGAGCAGTTCTTC. Translation: CASSPVGRDNEQFF.

The chain has TRBV10-3 and TRBJ2-2, with D possibly matching TRBD1 (5 bases). The ends were cut back, 5 bases at V and 3 bases at J, with 10 bases in the middle. There are 14 residues in the CDR3. Germline V CDR1 and CDR2: ENHRY, SYGVKD. CDR3 coding DNA: TGTGCCATCAGTTTTAGACAGCACACCGGGGAGCTGTTTTTT. Translating it yields CAISFRQHTGELFF.

The CDR3 here is CASTPGTGNFGYGYTF. CDR3 DNA: TGTGCCAGTACCCCCGGGACAGGGAATTTTGGCTATGGCTACACCTTC. V is TRBV19 and J is TRBJ1-2; 9 bases map to TRBD1. Germline V gene data show CDR1 as LNHDA and CDR2 as SQIVND (reference sequence). V gave up 7 bases and J gave up 4 bases; unmatched junction bases: 13. CDR3 size: 16 residues.

This rearrangement joins TRBV9 to TRBJ2-7, with 10 bases that match TRBD1. From germline, CDR1 is SGDLS and CDR2 YYNGEE. The J segment lost 0 bases and the V segment lost 3 bases, leaving 6 bases of the junction unmatched. The CDR3 has 16 residues. The CDR3, as DNA: TGTGCCAGCAGCGAAGGGGACAGGGGAGGCTCCTACGAGCAGTACTTC. Amino acid sequence: CASSEGDRGGSYEQYF.

The V gene is TRBV15, the J gene TRBJ2-3; 8 bases line up with TRBD1. V was clipped by 11 bases and J by 4 bases; unmatched bases: 17. The CDR3 spans 16 residues. Germline V gene lookup returns CDR1 LNHNV and CDR2 YYDKDF (reference sequence). The CDR3 nucleotides are TGTGCCGCCTCAGGCGTGGCAGGGGGCATCTCAGATACGCAGTATTTT. This gives the protein CAASGVAGGISDTQYF.

This clone was found a few times. V usage is TRBV5-1 and J usage is TRBJ2-5; 13 nucleotides line up with TRBD2. The CDR3 has 18 residues. Germline CDR1 SGHRS, CDR2 YFSETQ. Trimming took 4 bases from V and 2 from J; bases not matched to a gene: 11. The CDR3 is CASSLTLTSGGNQETQYF. DNA for the CDR3: TGCGCCAGCAGCCTAACATTGACTAGCGGGGGGAATCAAGAGACCCAGTACTTC.

This clone has just one count. Since a much larger clone is just one base distant, this may be a read error. The sample holds other DNA sequences that translate to the same CDR3. The gene calls are TRBV19 and TRBJ2-3; D is unclear. CDR1 and CDR2 (germline): LNHDA, SQIVND (reference sequence). The V gene lost 6 bases and the J gene lost 5 bases, with 6 bases spanning the gap. The CDR3 is made up of 11 amino acids. In nucleotides, the CDR3 is TGTGCCAGTAGCATTCAAGATACGCAGTATTTT. Protein: CASSIQDTQYF.

The rearrangement joins TRBV27 to TRBJ2-2; TRBD2 might be the D (5 bases). V was clipped by 2 bases and J by 6 bases, with 13 bases between them. This CDR3 has 15 residues. The germline V gene has CDR1 MNHEY and CDR2 SMNVEV (reference sequence). This chain's CDR3 is CASSLELVPPGELFF. The CDR3 DNA follows: TGTGCCAGCAGTTTAGAACTAGTCCCCCCCGGGGAGCTGTTTTTT.

This clone showed up just a few times. This sequence joins TRBV9 and TRBJ2-1, with 11 bases aligning to TRBD2. This CDR3 contains 16 residues. Germline-derived CDR1 and CDR2 are SGDLS and YYNGEE. V gave up 0 bases and J gave up 6 bases; unmatched junction bases: 5. The CDR3 protein is CASSVAGLAGGNEQFF. CDR3 DNA sequence: TGTGCCAGCAGCGTAGCTGGGCTAGCGGGGGGCAATGAGCAGTTCTTC.

This rearrangement joins TRBV15 to TRBJ2-3; 11 bases agree with TRBD2. V gave up 1 base and J gave up 2 bases; unmatched junction bases: 11. Per germline, CDR1 LNHNV and CDR2 YYDKDF (reference sequence). This CDR3 is 19 amino acids long. DNA for the CDR3: TGTGCCACCAGCAGAGTAGGGGGAACTAGCGGGGGATCCACAGATACGCAGTATTTT. It is translated as CATSRVGGTSGGSTDTQYF.

This clone has just a few counts. This chain joins TRBV10-3 and TRBJ2-5; D ambiguous. This CDR3 comprises 13 residues. Trimming cost V 3 bases and J 4 bases, with 9 bases left between them. In germline, CDR1 is ENHRY, CDR2 SYGVKD. CDR3 amino acids: CAISDRSLETQYF. In DNA, the CDR3 is TGTGCCATCAGTGACAGGTCTTTAGAGACCCAGTACTTC.

The V call is TRBV7-9, the J call TRBJ1-3; D not resolved. The CDR3 covers 16 residues. Trimming took off 1 base at V and 4 bases at J, with 14 bases between the two ends. Germline V lookup: CDR1 SEHNR, CDR2 FQNEAQ (reference sequence). The CDR3 region is CASSLETPLQGNTIYF. CDR3 DNA: TGTGCCAGCAGCTTAGAGACACCCCTTCAAGGAAACACCATATATTTT.

Many counts were recorded for this clone. The rearrangement joins TRBV5-1 to TRBJ2-3; D remains unclear. This CDR3 has 14 amino acids. Trimming removed 3 bases from V and 5 bases from J, with 13 bases in between. Germline CDR1 and CDR2: SGHRS and YFSETQ. CDR3 nucleotides: TGCGCCAGCAGCTCTTACACGGCGGAAGATACGCAGTATTTT. Protein product: CASSSYTAEDTQYF. Drawing the rest from reference TRBV5-1 and TRBJ2-3, the complete variable domain is KAGVTQTPRYLIKTRGQQVTLSCSPISGHRSVSWYQQTPGQGLQFLFEYFSETQRNKGNFPGRFSGRQFSNSRSEMNVSTLELGDSALYLCASSSYTAEDTQYFGPGTRLTVL.

The V call is TRBV27, the J call TRBJ1-5; D may be TRBD1 (6 bases). The ends were cut back, 5 bases at V and 6 bases at J, with 11 bases in the middle. Germline loops: CDR1 MNHEY, CDR2 SMNVEV (reference sequence). The CDR3 is 13 amino acids. The CDR3 region has the DNA TGTGCCAGCAGTCCATTCAGGGGTCAGCCCCAGCATTTT. Its protein is CASSPFRGQPQHF.

This clone has just a few counts. The gene calls are TRBV7-2 and TRBJ2-1; tentative D call: TRBD2 (7 bases). Germline assignment: CDR1 SGHTA and CDR2 FQGNSA. V lost 3 bases and J lost 8, with 14 bases in between. The CDR3 has 14 amino acids. The CDR3 sequence is CASSLRGGRDEQFF. CDR3 sequence (DNA): TGTGCCAGCAGCTTGAGGGGGGGCCGAGATGAGCAGTTCTTC.

This clone was detected a few times. This chain uses TRBV13 with TRBJ2-7; a weak D match, TRBD1 (5 bases). V dropped 3 bases and J dropped 2 bases, with 11 bases sitting between them. The CDR3 contains 14 residues. The germline CDR1 and CDR2 sequences are PRHDT and FYEKMQ (reference sequence). The CDR3 coding sequence is TGTGCCAGCAGCTTTAGGGGATTAGCCTACGAGCAGTACTTC. Residues: CASSFRGLAYEQYF.